This TCR beta chain was found in a study of neurological immune-mediated disorders. PBMCs stored at -80 C, 2 million in total, were the source of the unsorted libraries. Study results and caveats: Across subjects, no CDR3 amino acid sequence appeared in expanded clones of more than one subject, a finding that suggested private repertoires in all groups. HTLV-1-associated myelopathy showed the most TCR clonal expansion; multiple sclerosis the least, below healthy controls.

5'RACE generated cDNA with 10-nucleotide random UMIs. TCRdb re-called the 5' RACE reads through MiXCR, storing one row per CDR3 protein. The table shows tens of thousands of distinct CDR3 sequences, with approximately 10% occurring only once. This clonotype showed up many times. Its target is unknown. The receptor was isolated from a man aged 40-49 years in good health. The source material was PBMCs.

The DNA for the CDR3 is TGTGCCAGCAGCGGCCTAGACGTAAGGGGGCGCCCCGGGGAGACCCAGTACTTC. As protein: CASSGLDVRGRPGETQYF. The chain is built from TRBV7-9 and TRBJ2-5; 7 bases agree with TRBD1. Per germline, CDR1 SEHNR and CDR2 FQNEAQ (reference sequence). The CDR3 loop spans 18 amino acids. The V segment lost 5 bases and the J segment 5 bases; nucleotides outside the gene matches: 20.